This TCR beta chain was found in a study of T-cell memory formation after mild COVID-19. Findings of the study overall: Clones contracting across day 15 to 85 had a balanced CD4/CD8 profile; later expanding clones leaned CD4+.

TCRdb redid the calling of the 5' RACE reads with MiXCR, one entry per CDR3 protein. The top ten hold 13% of the sample, which has over 400,000 distinct CDR3 sequences, roughly a quarter seen once. As concerns this clonotype: The antigen is not known.

This CDR3 is built from 15 residues. The germline gives CDR1 SGHRS, CDR2 YFSETQ. V lost 5 bases to trimming and J lost 0 bases, with 12 bases between them. The specimen sequenced was PBMCs or a T cell subset sorted from them (not recorded which). The receptor was isolated from an adult woman who had mild COVID-19 (a few samples of this study predate the infection). Cell type and time point are not known. V is TRBV5-1 and J is TRBJ2-1; perhaps TRBD1 as D (5 bases). CDR3 DNA: TGCGCCAGCAGGGCGAGACAGAGCTCCTACAATGAGCAGTTCTTC. Encoded protein: CASRARQSSYNEQFF.